This T cell receptor (beta chain) was documented in a study of blood T cell repertoires in COVID-19. Study as a whole: Samples representing acute and convalescent COVID-19 were sourced from the United States, Italy and Spain. PBMCs, B-cell-depleted T cells, or T cells provided the cDNA or gDNA that made up the material.

Original data processing: From reference gene primer amplification, estimates of nucleated cell counts were derived. The protocol was immunoSEQ multiplex PCR, while the TCRdb copy is restricted to in-frame clones and leaves out a portion. Clone size and V and J calls were adopted from that table, with D and trimming inferred from the DNA. The table includes tens of thousands of clones, around 80% detected once. This TCR was sampled from a man aged 45-60 years with active or convalescent COVID-19. Material: peripheral blood.

In DNA, the CDR3 is TGTGCCAGCATGGTAGCGGAAAGCTCCTACGAGCAGTACTTC. It translates to CASMVAESSYEQYF. The rearrangement uses TRBV6-6 and TRBJ2-7, with a weak D call TRBD2 (6 bases). There are 14 residues in the CDR3. V was trimmed by 7 bases and J by 0 bases, leaving 13 bases between them. The V gene's germline CDR1 is MNHNY and CDR2 SVGAGI (reference sequence).